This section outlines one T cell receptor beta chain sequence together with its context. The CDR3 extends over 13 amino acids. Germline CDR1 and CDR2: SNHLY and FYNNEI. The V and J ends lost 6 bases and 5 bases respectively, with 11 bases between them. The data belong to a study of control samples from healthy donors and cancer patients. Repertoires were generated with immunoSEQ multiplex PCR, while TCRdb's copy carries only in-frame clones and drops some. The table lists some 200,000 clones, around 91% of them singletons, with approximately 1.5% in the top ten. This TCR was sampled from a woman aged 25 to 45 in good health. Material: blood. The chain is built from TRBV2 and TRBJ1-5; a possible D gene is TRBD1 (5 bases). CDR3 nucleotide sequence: TGTGCCAGCAGCGGGGGACGGGATCAGCCCCAGCATTTT. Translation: CASSGGRDQPQHF.